A selection of T cell receptor beta chains follows, all from one sample in a study of memory CD4+ T cells and cytomegalovirus serostatus. Assay: immunoSEQ multiplex PCR; the TCRdb copy retains only in-frame clones and omits some. The data show 25,000 to 35,000 clones, more than 60% seen once. Source material: memory CD4+ T cells from blood. The receptors originated from an adult in good health and CMV-seronegative. Each CDR3 is given with its conserved first and last residue. A D gene is named only where the DNA matches it firmly. Not all rows give a size; the values are once, few, many and, for expanded clones, a class.

.	TRBJ1-2	.	TRBV10-1	TGCGCCAGCAGTGTCCGGGAGGACTATGGCTACACCTTC	CASSVREDYGYTF
.	TRBJ2-2	.	TRBV5-1	TGCGCCAGCAGCCCGGACGGACAGCCGAACACCGGGGAGCTGTTTTTT	CASSPDGQPNTGELFF
.	TRBJ2-1	TRBD2	TRBV6-6	TGTGCCAGCAGCCGACTAGCGGGGGGACACAATGAGCAGTTCTTC	CASSRLAGGHNEQFF
.	TRBJ1-1	.	TRBV5-6	TGTGCCAGCAGCTACGGGACGGGAATGAACACTGAAGCTTTCTTT	CASSYGTGMNTEAFF
.	TRBJ1-2	TRBD1	TRBV27	TGTGCCAGCAGTCCATCCAGGGACAGGGCTTTATATTATGGCTACACCTTC	CASSPSRDRALYYGYTF
.	TRBJ2-2	TRBD2	TRBV6-1	TGTGCCAGCAGTGCTAGCGGGGTTAACACCGGGGAGCTGTTTTTT	CASSASGVNTGELFF
.	TRBJ1-5	TRBD1	TRBV19	TGTGCCAGTACAGGAGGGGGCCGGGGCAATCAGCCCCAGCATTTT	CASTGGGRGNQPQHF
.	TRBJ2-3	.	TRBV6-1	TGTGCCAGCCTATGGGGTATGAGCACAGATACGCAGTATTTT	CASLWGMSTDTQYF
.	TRBJ1-4	.	TRBV4-2	TGTGCCAGCAGCCAGGTACCGGGACACGAAAAACTGTTTTTT	CASSQVPGHEKLFF
.	TRBJ1-3	.	TRBV5-1	TGCGCCAGCAGCTTGGCCCCGACAGCTGGAAACACCATATATTTT	CASSLAPTAGNTIYF
.	TRBJ2-5	TRBD1	TRBV14	TGTGCCAGCAGCCAAGATAGGGGGACAGCCCAGTACTTC	CASSQDRGTAQYF
.	TRBJ1-4	.	TRBV19	TGTGCCAGTAGTATAGATAACCAGTCAAATGAAAAACTGTTTTTT	CASSIDNQSNEKLFF
.	TRBJ1-4	.	TRBV30	TGTGCCTGCTCGGACGGACCTAATGAAAAACTGTTTTTT	CACSDGPNEKLFF
.	TRBJ2-7	.	TRBV5-6	TGTGCCAGCAGCTTGGGTGGTTTTTACGAGCAGTACTTC	CASSLGGFYEQYF
.	TRBJ1-5	TRBD1	TRBV27	TGTGCCAGCAGGCGAACAGGGGGCGGCAATCAGCCCCAGCATTTT	CASRRTGGGNQPQHF
few	TRBJ1-2	.	TRBV19	TGTGCCAGTAGTGTCCGGGACGATTATTATGCCTATGGCTACACCTTC	CASSVRDDYYAYGYTF
.	TRBJ2-1	TRBD2	TRBV7-9	TGTGCCAGCAGCCTCAGACTAGCGGGGGGATTAAGCTCCTACAATGAGCAGTTCTTC	CASSLRLAGGLSSYNEQFF
.	TRBJ2-5	.	TRBV4-2	TGTGCCAGCAGCCAACCCGGCCTTCACGGGGGCCACCAAGAGACCCAGTACTTC	CASSQPGLHGGHQETQYF
.	TRBJ1-6	TRBD1	TRBV2	TGTGCCAGCAGTGGGACAGGGGTTTATAATTCACCCCTCCACTTT	CASSGTGVYNSPLHF
.	TRBJ2-4	.	TRBV28	TGTGCCAGCAGTTTAGGCCAGGGACTGGCCAAAAACATTCAGTACTTC	CASSLGQGLAKNIQYF
few	TRBJ1-1	TRBD1	TRBV29-1	TGCAGCGTCCAGGGACAGACAATGAACACTGAAGCTTTCTTT	CSVQGQTMNTEAFF
few	TRBJ1-1	.	TRBV6-1	TGTGCCTGTCTGAGGGAGCCGAACACTGAAGCTTTCTTT	CACLREPNTEAFF
few	TRBJ2-1	.	TRBV5-4	TGTGCCAGCAGCGCCAGCCCCAATGAGCAGTTCTTC	CASSASPNEQFF
.	TRBJ1-2	.	TRBV28	TGTGCCAGCAGTTTCCCCACAGGGCTCAACTATGGCTACACCTTC	CASSFPTGLNYGYTF
.	TRBJ1-6	.	TRBV7-2	TGTGCCAGCAGCTTAGGTGGGGCAGTTCCCTTCACCCTCCACTTT	CASSLGGAVPFTLHF
.	TRBJ1-6	TRBD1	TRBV6-1	TGTGCCAGCAGTGAACAGGCAGGGGGCAATTCACCCCTCCACTTT	CASSEQAGGNSPLHF
.	TRBJ2-1	TRBD2	TRBV5-4	TGTGCCAGCAGCCGACTAGCGGGGGGTGTCAATGAGCAGTTCTTC	CASSRLAGGVNEQFF
.	TRBJ1-1	TRBD1	TRBV2	TGTGCCAGCACCCGACAGGGAGGGGACACTGAAGCTTTCTTT	CASTRQGGDTEAFF
.	TRBJ2-2	TRBD1	TRBV6-6	TGTGCCAGCAATCCGAGCGACAGGGGGCCCGCCGGGGAGCTGTTTTTT	CASNPSDRGPAGELFF
.	TRBJ1-1	.	TRBV6-5	TGTGCCAGCAGTACCAGGGTCGGAGCTTTCTTT	CASSTRVGAFF
.	TRBJ1-3	.	TRBV4-3	TGCGCCAGCAGCCACCAGGGATCTGGAAACACCATATATTTT	CASSHQGSGNTIYF
.	TRBJ1-4	.	TRBV4-1	TGCGCCAGCAGCCAAGTTTCAGGGGTCAATGAAAAACTGTTTTTT	CASSQVSGVNEKLFF
.	TRBJ1-2	.	TRBV5-4	TGTGCCAGCAGCTTGACGGAACCGAGTGACCTGGGATCGACTAGGGATGGCTACACCTTC	CASSLTEPSDLGSTRDGYTF
.	TRBJ2-3	TRBD2	TRBV29-1	TGCAGCGTTGAAGAGCGGGGGTTATCTGATACGCAGTATTTT	CSVEERGLSDTQYF
.	TRBJ1-6	.	TRBV5-1	TGCGCCAGCAGCCCGGGACGAGATTCACCCCTCCACTTT	CASSPGRDSPLHF
few	TRBJ2-7	.	TRBV4-3	TGCGCCAGCAGCCAAGGTACAGGCTCGGCCTACGAGCAGTACTTC	CASSQGTGSAYEQYF
.	TRBJ1-3	.	TRBV29-1	TGCAGCGTTTGGACTCGGTCGGGTGGAAACACCATATATTTT	CSVWTRSGGNTIYF
.	TRBJ2-7	.	TRBV4-1	TGCGCCAGCAGCCAAGGGACGTCCTTGGCCTACGAGCAGTACTTC	CASSQGTSLAYEQYF
.	TRBJ1-1	.	TRBV18	TGTGCCAGCTCACCAGGGACCGAAGCTTTCTTT	CASSPGTEAFF
.	TRBJ1-5	TRBD1	TRBV28	TGTGCCAGCAGTCCGATGCGGACAGGGTATGCTCAGCCCCAGCATTTT	CASSPMRTGYAQPQHF
.	TRBJ2-1	.	TRBV7-9	TGTGCCAGCAGCTTCGACTTTGGAAGAAGGGGATCCTACAATGAGCAGTTCTTC	CASSFDFGRRGSYNEQFF
.	TRBJ2-3	.	TRBV20-1	TGCAGTGCCCTGGACGATACGCAGTATTTT	CSALDDTQYF
.	TRBJ2-3	.	TRBV7-3	TGTGCCAGCAGCTTGGGCGCTAGCACAGATACGCAGTATTTT	CASSLGASTDTQYF
.	TRBJ1-2	.	TRBV10-3	TGTGCCATCAGTGAGTCACGGGAGTCTAGGTATGGCTACACCTTC	CAISESRESRYGYTF
.	TRBJ1-6	.	TRBV7-6	TGTGCCAGCAGCTTAGGTCGGCAGGGAAATTCACCCCTCCACTTT	CASSLGRQGNSPLHF
.	TRBJ2-7	TRBD1	TRBV5-1	TGCGCCAGCAGCTTGGCTCCGGACAGGGCCCACGAGCAGTACTTC	CASSLAPDRAHEQYF
.	TRBJ2-7	TRBD1	TRBV28	TGTGCCAGCAGTTCTCCTTCGGGACAGGGGTTCTACGAGCAGTACTTC	CASSSPSGQGFYEQYF
few	TRBJ1-1	TRBD1	TRBV11-1	TGTGCCAGCAGGCGGGACAGGGTGGGCACTGAAGCTTTCTTT	CASRRDRVGTEAFF
.	TRBJ2-3	TRBD2	TRBV28	TGTGCCAGCAGTTCACTAGCGGGGCCCACAGATACGCAGTATTTT	CASSSLAGPTDTQYF
.	TRBJ1-2	TRBD1	TRBV7-9	TGTGCCAGCAGCTCTCGACAGGGGTTAGGCTACACCTTC	CASSSRQGLGYTF
.	TRBJ2-3	TRBD2	TRBV4-1	TGCGCCAGCAGCCCTCTAGCGGGGGGCACAGATACGCAGTATTTT	CASSPLAGGTDTQYF
.	TRBJ2-5	TRBD1	TRBV30	TGTGCCTGGACGACAGGGTTGCAAGAGACCCAGTACTTC	CAWTTGLQETQYF
.	TRBJ1-6	.	TRBV11-2	TGTGCCAGCAGCTTCATAGGGGGAGGGTCGGGCTCCTATAATTCACCCCTCCACTTT	CASSFIGGGSGSYNSPLHF
once	TRBJ1-5	.	TRBV5-5	TGTGCCAGCAGCATCGAAGCGGGGCGAGGGCAGCCCCAGCATTTT	CASSIEAGRGQPQHF
.	TRBJ2-1	.	TRBV19	TGTGCCAGTAGTACGGACTTTTACAATGAGCAGTTCTTC	CASSTDFYNEQFF